The text below deals with one T cell receptor (beta chain). V was shortened by 1 base and J by 0 bases, with 19 bases between the two germline ends. The CDR3 contains 19 residues. Germline-derived CDR1 and CDR2 are SEHNR and FQNEAQ (reference sequence). The data were taken from a study of shared clonotypes between healthy human individuals. Only in-frame clones appear in the TCRdb table, and some are missing; sequencing was by immunoSEQ multiplex PCR. Here the sample spans approximately 330,000 clones, around 67% being singletons. The TCR comes from a man aged 25 to 45 in good health. The chain uses TRBV7-9 and TRBJ2-1; either TRBD1 or TRBD2 may supply D (5 bases each). Sequencing was carried out using memory CD4+ T cells sorted from blood. Subset specified: CD45RA-negative fraction. As DNA, the CDR3 is TGTGCCAGCAGCTTAGTAAGGTTGAGGGACCAGAGCTCCTACAATGAGCAGTTCTTC. Protein: CASSLVRLRDQSSYNEQFF.